The 8 T cell receptor beta chains presented below share a single source sample, sequenced in a study of vaccination and CD4 T cells after COVID-19 (dated by TCRdb to between 2021 and 2024). The treatment or condition label corresponds to: roughly 11-day PBMC culture with coronavirus spike peptide pools or control peptides (ViraFEST assay). Library creation used PCR. Sequenced on an Illumina iSeq 100. DNA from cultured CD4+ T cells underwent TCR sequencing with the Oncomine TCR Beta short-read assay at the Johns Hopkins FTIC core. TCRdb redid the processing of the public reads, applying fastp at Q25 and MiXCR, and retained in-frame beta chains. Every entry covers one CDR3 protein and lists the most common genes and DNA from its rows. This sample comprises around 5,500 distinct CDR3 sequences, 25% to 30% of them detected only once. The ten largest clones take up around 20% of the sample. Their antigen targets remain unknown.

The sample consisted of CD4+ T cells from blood, cultured in vitro, taken after SARS-CoV-2 vaccination. The receptor source for this set is a human donor who had recovered from COVID-19.

By its share, this clonotype is medium-sized (0.01 to 0.1%). The chain links TRBV24-1 to TRBJ2-7, with 9 nucleotides matching TRBD1. V lost 5 bases and J lost 3; bases outside the gene matches: 7. The germline gives CDR1 KGHDR, CDR2 SFDVKD. The CDR3 is made up of 15 amino acids. The CDR3 DNA sequence: TGTGCCACCAGTGGGGGACAGGGAGTGGGCTACGAGCAGTACTTC. This encodes CATSGGQGVGYEQYF.

The CDR3 here is CAISEERGRVNTEAFF. CDR3 DNA sequence: TGTGCCATCAGTGAGGAGAGGGGCAGGGTGAACACTGAAGCTTTCTTT. V usage is TRBV10-3 and J usage is TRBJ1-1, with D possibly TRBD1 on 5 matching bases. The CDR3 runs to 16 residues. V dropped 2 bases and J dropped 0 bases, with 13 bases sitting between them. Germline V gene data show CDR1 as ENHRY and CDR2 as SYGVKD.

This clonotype was found a few times. The chain joins TRBV7-9 to TRBJ1-1; tentatively, D is TRBD1 (5 bases). The V end lost 6 bases, the J end lost 3 bases, and 14 bases lay between the germline ends. Per germline, CDR1 SEHNR and CDR2 FQNEAQ (reference sequence). This CDR3 has 14 amino acids. The CDR3 nucleotides are TGTGCCAGCAGGTCGGGGGGAGGGGACACTGAAGCTTTCTTT. Its translation: CASRSGGGDTEAFF.

This clonotype is judged medium-sized (0.01 to 0.1%). V usage is TRBV20-1 and J usage is TRBJ1-2; tentatively, D is TRBD1 (5 bases). V lost 2 bases, J lost 10 bases, and 11 bases lay in between. CDR1 and CDR2 from the germline V gene are DFQATT and SNEGSKA (reference sequence). The length of the CDR3 is 11 residues. CDR3: CSARYGGDYTF. The CDR3 DNA is TGCAGTGCTAGATATGGGGGGGACTACACCTTC.

This clonotype was seen only a few times. Written as DNA, the CDR3 is TGCAGTACATGGGGTCGAGCCAAAAACATTCAGTACTTC. Translated, it gives CSTWGRAKNIQYF. The chain couples TRBV20-1 to TRBJ2-4; D is undetermined. The ends were cut back, 8 bases at V and 0 bases at J, with 11 bases in the middle. This CDR3 comprises 13 residues. CDR1 is DFQATT and CDR2 is SNEGSKA in the germline V gene (reference sequence).

Sample share makes this clonotype medium-sized. The chain joins TRBV20-1 to TRBJ2-5, with 10 bases fitting TRBD1. Germline CDR1 reads DFQATT; CDR2 reads SNEGSKA (reference sequence). There are 14 residues in the CDR3. J gave up 5 bases and V 3 bases, and 6 bases lay outside the gene matches. CDR3 residues: CSASGDRGTETQYF. The CDR3 DNA is TGCAGTGCTAGCGGGGACAGGGGTACGGAGACCCAGTACTTC.

V is TRBV27 and J is TRBJ1-6; 8 positions match TRBD1. Germline CDR1 is MNHEY and CDR2 is SMNVEV (reference sequence). CDR3 size: 15 residues. V trimming: 4 bases; J trimming: 7 bases; junction bases outside the gene matches: 6. The CDR3 DNA sequence: TGTGCCAGCAGTTCATCGGACAGGGTAAATTCACCCCTCCACTTT. It codes for CASSSSDRVNSPLHF.

This clonotype was found a few times. This sequence joins TRBV27 and TRBJ2-7; TRBD1 aligns across 8 bases. The CDR3 is 17 residues long. Germline values: CDR1 MNHEY, CDR2 SMNVEV (reference sequence). V gave up 2 bases and J gave up 1 base; unmatched junction bases: 10. The CDR3 nucleotides are TGTGCCAGCAGTTTAGCCCGGACAGGGTGGGGATCCTACGAGCAGTACTTC. Amino acid sequence: CASSLARTGWGSYEQYF.